This is a list of T cell receptor beta chains from one sample in a study of OX40 agonist ivuxolimab in advanced cancers. Measured with immunoSEQ multiplex PCR; TCRdb has only the in-frame clones, and not every one. This sample has almost 85,000 clones, with 94% found just once. Sequences were derived from CD4+ or CD8+ T cells sorted from blood, sampled in a trial of the OX40 agonist ivuxolimab. The receptors here all came from an adult with an advanced solid tumor such as melanoma, head and neck, liver or kidney cancer. Both conserved end residues are part of each CDR3. Fields, in order: clone size, D gene, J gene, V gene, CDR3 DNA, CDR3 protein. The D gene is left open where the match is weak. Clone size is given for some rows only: seen once, a few or many times, or a class if the clone is expanded.

clone_size: .
d_call: .
j_call: TRBJ1-2
v_call: TRBV4-2
cdr3_nt: TGTGCCAGCAGCCAAGAAGCCCTCCCGGGGCGAGGCTACACCTTC
cdr3_aa: CASSQEALPGRGYTF

clone_size: .
d_call: TRBD1
j_call: TRBJ2-7
v_call: TRBV7-3
cdr3_nt: TGTGCCAGCAGCTTAATTCCAGGGGGCGACGAGCAGTACTTC
cdr3_aa: CASSLIPGGDEQYF

clone_size: .
d_call: TRBD1
j_call: TRBJ2-7
v_call: TRBV29-1
cdr3_nt: TGCAGCGTTGAAGACCCGGGACAGGGTTGGGAGCAGTACTTC
cdr3_aa: CSVEDPGQGWEQYF

clone_size: .
d_call: TRBD1
j_call: TRBJ2-2
v_call: TRBV27
cdr3_nt: TGTGCCAGCAGTCTTACCGGGACAGGGTCAGTTCGCGGGGAGCTGTTTTTT
cdr3_aa: CASSLTGTGSVRGELFF

clone_size: .
d_call: TRBD2
j_call: TRBJ2-7
v_call: TRBV4-1
cdr3_nt: TGCGCCAGCAGCCAAGGGACTAGCGGCTACGAGCAGTACTTC
cdr3_aa: CASSQGTSGYEQYF

clone_size: .
d_call: TRBD2
j_call: TRBJ2-1
v_call: TRBV4-2
cdr3_nt: TGTGCCAGCAGCGGTAGCGGGAGGGCCCTCGACAATGAGCAGTTCTTC
cdr3_aa: CASSGSGRALDNEQFF

clone_size: .
d_call: .
j_call: TRBJ2-4
v_call: TRBV13
cdr3_nt: TGTGCCAGCAGCTTCGGGGGAGAGGCCAAAAACATTCAGTACTTC
cdr3_aa: CASSFGGEAKNIQYF

clone_size: .
d_call: .
j_call: TRBJ2-1
v_call: TRBV11-2
cdr3_nt: TGTGCCAGCATGAACCGGGTGGGATACAATGAGCAGTTCTTC
cdr3_aa: CASMNRVGYNEQFF

clone_size: .
d_call: TRBD2
j_call: TRBJ2-2
v_call: TRBV19
cdr3_nt: TGTGCCAGTAGTATAGGACGTTTTGGAGCGGGAGTAGACACCGGGGAGCTGTTTTTT
cdr3_aa: CASSIGRFGAGVDTGELFF

clone_size: .
d_call: .
j_call: TRBJ2-1
v_call: TRBV28
cdr3_nt: TGTGCCAGCAGTTTTTTTCCGATCCGGACATATGGATGGAATGAGCAGTTCTTC
cdr3_aa: CASSFFPIRTYGWNEQFF

clone_size: .
d_call: TRBD2
j_call: TRBJ2-7
v_call: TRBV13
cdr3_nt: TGTGCCACCCGGGCGGGGGGCCGTGCCTCCTACGAGCAGTACTTC
cdr3_aa: CATRAGGRASYEQYF

clone_size: once
d_call: .
j_call: TRBJ2-1
v_call: TRBV5-8
cdr3_nt: TGTGCCAGCAGCTTGTTGGTTCAGATCCTCGTCTCTTACAATGAGCAGTTCTTC
cdr3_aa: CASSLLVQILVSYNEQFF

clone_size: .
d_call: .
j_call: TRBJ2-7
v_call: TRBV5-4
cdr3_nt: TGTGCCAGCAGCGATCCGGGACTGATACCCTACGAGCAGTACTTC
cdr3_aa: CASSDPGLIPYEQYF

clone_size: .
d_call: .
j_call: TRBJ1-2
v_call: TRBV6-1
cdr3_nt: TGTGCCAGCAGTGTGCGGGGGGACTATGGCTACACCTTC
cdr3_aa: CASSVRGDYGYTF

clone_size: .
d_call: .
j_call: TRBJ2-3
v_call: TRBV7-2
cdr3_nt: TGTGCCTCGGCGGGTAACGCGCAGTATTTT
cdr3_aa: CASAGNAQYF

clone_size: .
d_call: .
j_call: TRBJ2-1
v_call: TRBV5-1
cdr3_nt: TGCGCCAGCAGCACGGACCAGGGCCAGTCGAGTGAGCAGTTCTTC
cdr3_aa: CASSTDQGQSSEQFF

clone_size: .
d_call: .
j_call: TRBJ2-6
v_call: TRBV21-1
cdr3_nt: TGTGCCAGCAGTAGCCAGATACCCTTTCTAGTCCCTCGGGCCAACGTCCTGACTTTC
cdr3_aa: CASSSQIPFLVPRANVLTF

clone_size: .
d_call: TRBD2
j_call: TRBJ2-3
v_call: TRBV4-3
cdr3_nt: TGCGCCAGCAGCCAAGTCGCGGGAGGGGTAGATACGCAGTATTTT
cdr3_aa: CASSQVAGGVDTQYF

clone_size: once
d_call: TRBD2
j_call: TRBJ2-1
v_call: TRBV13
cdr3_nt: TGTGCCAGCAGCTTTGGGGGTGGACTAGCGGGAGGTTATGAGCAGTTCTTC
cdr3_aa: CASSFGGGLAGGYEQFF

clone_size: .
d_call: .
j_call: TRBJ2-7
v_call: TRBV7-9
cdr3_nt: TGTGCCAGCAGCTTAGGTCGACTGGGTGAGCAGTACTTC
cdr3_aa: CASSLGRLGEQYF

clone_size: .
d_call: .
j_call: TRBJ2-3
v_call: TRBV5-6
cdr3_nt: TGTGCCAGCAGCCTCCTGATCGGAGCTAGCACAGATACGCAGTATTTT
cdr3_aa: CASSLLIGASTDTQYF

clone_size: .
d_call: .
j_call: TRBJ1-1
v_call: TRBV7-8
cdr3_nt: TGTGCCAGCAGCTTTTCGGCTACCCGGGGGGCGAGGACTGAAGCTTTCTTT
cdr3_aa: CASSFSATRGARTEAFF

clone_size: .
d_call: TRBD2
j_call: TRBJ2-1
v_call: TRBV6-7
cdr3_nt: TGTGCCAGCACCCACAGCGGGAGTGCCGACAATGAGCAGTTCTTC
cdr3_aa: CASTHSGSADNEQFF

clone_size: .
d_call: TRBD2
j_call: TRBJ2-4
v_call: TRBV9
cdr3_nt: TGTGCCAGCAGCGAGACTAGCGGATCAGCCAAAAACATTCAGTACTTC
cdr3_aa: CASSETSGSAKNIQYF

clone_size: .
d_call: .
j_call: TRBJ2-5
v_call: TRBV9
cdr3_nt: TGTGCCAGCAGCGTAGCCGGGTTACAAGAGACCCAGTACTTC
cdr3_aa: CASSVAGLQETQYF

clone_size: .
d_call: TRBD2
j_call: TRBJ2-1
v_call: TRBV7-3
cdr3_nt: TGTGCCAGCAGCCCAGGAAGACTAGCGGGGTACAATGAGCAGTTCTTC
cdr3_aa: CASSPGRLAGYNEQFF

clone_size: .
d_call: .
j_call: TRBJ2-7
v_call: TRBV9
cdr3_nt: TGTGCCAGCAGCGGGTCGGACGGGAACGAGCAGTACTTC
cdr3_aa: CASSGSDGNEQYF

clone_size: .
d_call: .
j_call: TRBJ2-7
v_call: TRBV7-7
cdr3_nt: TGTGCTAGCAGCTTAGATATCGGTGCCTACGAGCAGTACTTC
cdr3_aa: CASSLDIGAYEQYF

clone_size: .
d_call: .
j_call: TRBJ1-2
v_call: TRBV4-3
cdr3_nt: TGCGCCAGCAGCCAGGATTCAGGGTCTTACCGTGGCTACACCTTC
cdr3_aa: CASSQDSGSYRGYTF

clone_size: .
d_call: .
j_call: TRBJ1-2
v_call: TRBV6-5
cdr3_nt: TGTGCCAGCAGTGGGGGCAGGGGACACGGCTACACCTTC
cdr3_aa: CASSGGRGHGYTF